One and the same sample provided the 21 T cell receptor beta chains below, sequenced in a study of cytomegalovirus exposure and HLA in healthy donors. This PCR relied on a set of 60 Vbeta primers and 13 Jbeta primers. Repertoires were generated with immunoSEQ multiplex PCR, while TCRdb's copy carries only in-frame clones and drops some. The sample holds around 210,000 clones, around 80% seen once. Sequencing was performed on PBMCs. The receptors shown here come from a boy under 18 in good health and CMV-seronegative.

This chain connects TRBV6-1 to TRBJ2-5; 7 positions agree with TRBD1. V gave up 3 bases and J gave up 2 bases; unmatched junction bases: 6. The CDR3 runs 15 residues. Per germline, CDR1 MNHNS and CDR2 SASEGT. The CDR3 reads CASSENRGHQETQYF. The CDR3 bases are TGTGCCAGCAGTGAGAACAGGGGACATCAAGAGACCCAGTACTTC.

The gene calls are TRBV27 and TRBJ1-1; D uncertain. The CDR3 has 14 amino acids. Germline lookup yields CDR1 MNHEY and CDR2 SMNVEV (reference sequence). The V end was cut by 3 bases, the J end by 3 bases, with 11 bases between. The CDR3 spells CASSLAGSDTEAFF. CDR3 in DNA: TGTGCCAGCAGTTTGGCAGGCTCCGACACTGAAGCTTTCTTT.

The V gene is TRBV5-1, the J gene TRBJ1-4, with a possible D match to TRBD1 (6 bases). This CDR3 contains 14 residues. With 4 bases removed from V and 5 bases from J, the gap between germline ends came to 12 bases. Germline-derived CDR1 and CDR2 are SGHRS and YFSETQ. In DNA, the CDR3 is TGCGCCAGCAGCCCAGGACAGTCAAATGAAAAACTGTTTTTT. Translating it yields CASSPGQSNEKLFF.

The chain carries TRBV7-7 and TRBJ2-1; 7 positions match TRBD2. CDR1 SSHAT and CDR2 FNYEAQ come from the germline V gene (reference sequence). This CDR3 region has 18 residues. Unmatched junction bases numbered 15, after V lost 0 bases and J lost 7 bases. The CDR3 DNA reads as TGTGCCAGCAGCTTAGCTAGGGCGGGAGAGCTACCCGTAAATGAGCAGTTCTTC. It encodes CASSLARAGELPVNEQFF. Based on the CDR3 plus reference TRBV7-7 and TRBJ2-1, the full variable domain is GAGVSQSPRYKVTKRGQDVTLRCDPISSHATLYWYQQALGQGPEFLTYFNYEAQPDKSGLPSDRFSAERPEGSISTLTIQRTEQRDSAMYRCASSLARAGELPVNEQFFGPGTRLTVL.

This chain joins TRBV30 and TRBJ2-5; 7 bases map to TRBD1. Germline lookup yields CDR1 GTSNPN and CDR2 SVGIG (reference sequence). The CDR3 covers 13 residues. V shed 0 bases, J shed 7 bases, and the junction held 5 bases outside the gene matches. CDR3 in DNA: TGTGCCTGGAGTGTAATGCCAGGGGGGACCCAGTACTTC. Its translation: CAWSVMPGGTQYF.

V and J are TRBV10-1 and TRBJ1-4; 7 bases agree with TRBD1. This CDR3 region has 15 residues. Germline trimming cut 4 bases from V and 4 bases from J; bases unmatched to any gene: 6. Germline CDR1 and CDR2: WNHNN and SYGVQD (reference sequence). DNA of the CDR3: TGCGCCAGCAGTGCAACAGGGGTTGGTAATGAAAAACTGTTTTTT. Translation: CASSATGVGNEKLFF.

This sequence joins TRBV13 and TRBJ2-7, with unresolved D. This CDR3 comprises 12 residues. Trimming took off 4 bases at V and 5 bases at J, with 9 bases between the two ends. Germline loops: CDR1 PRHDT, CDR2 FYEKMQ (reference sequence). For the CDR3, the DNA is TGTGCCAGCAGCTCGGAAGAGGACGAGCAGTACTTC. This sequence encodes CASSSEEDEQYF.

CDR3 protein: CASSLGSGTPAYNSPLHF. CDR3 nucleotides: TGCGCCAGCAGCTTGGGGTCCGGTACCCCAGCGTATAATTCACCCCTCCACTTT. This chain links TRBV5-1 with TRBJ1-6; D not certain. Germline V CDR1 and CDR2: SGHRS, YFSETQ. V lost 0 bases to trimming and J lost 4 bases, with 17 bases between them. The CDR3 covers 18 residues. Together with reference TRBV5-1 and TRBJ1-6, the CDR3 gives the full variable domain: KAGVTQTPRYLIKTRGQQVTLSCSPISGHRSVSWYQQTPGQGLQFLFEYFSETQRNKGNFPGRFSGRQFSNSRSEMNVSTLELGDSALYLCASSLGSGTPAYNSPLHFGNGTRLTVT.

The CDR3 protein is CASSTSMNTEAFF. CDR3 coding DNA: TGTGCCAGCAGTACCAGTATGAACACTGAAGCTTTCTTT. The chain links TRBV7-8 to TRBJ1-1; D remains unclear. The CDR3 length is 13 residues. Germline assignment: CDR1 SGHVS and CDR2 FQNEAQ. V was trimmed by 6 bases and J by 0 bases, leaving 8 bases between them.

Only a few counts were recorded for this clone. This chain connects TRBV4-1 to TRBJ1-5, with D maybe TRBD1 (6 bases). There are 14 residues in the CDR3. Deletions cut 2 bases from V and 7 bases from J, with 12 bases between. The germline V gene has CDR1 MGHRA and CDR2 YSYEKL. CDR3 sequence reads: CASSQRGAWQPQHF. CDR3 sequence (DNA): TGCGCCAGCAGCCAACGGGGGGCATGGCAGCCCCAGCATTTT.

The rearrangement joins TRBV2 to TRBJ1-4; no definite D call. V gave up 10 bases and J gave up 1 base, with 13 bases separating them. Germline CDR1 is SNHLY and CDR2 is FYNNEI. The CDR3 loop spans 14 amino acids. In nucleotides, the CDR3 is TGTGCCACCTACTATGCGGGAACTAATGAAAAACTGTTTTTT. It translates to CATYYAGTNEKLFF.

CDR3 bases: TGCGCCACTAGGGTTAGCGGGAGTCTAGATACGCAGTATTTT. Translating gives CATRVSGSLDTQYF. The chain is built from TRBV10-2 and TRBJ2-3; 9 positions match TRBD2. The CDR3 runs 14 residues. The ends lost 10 bases at V and 5 bases at J; junction bases unmatched: 10. Looked up from germline, CDR1 is WSHSY and CDR2 is SAAADI.

The chain joins TRBV2 to TRBJ2-2; TRBD2 might be the D (6 bases). The length of the CDR3 is 14 residues. Germline assignment: CDR1 SNHLY and CDR2 FYNNEI. V was trimmed by 5 bases and J by 2 bases, leaving 9 bases between them. CDR3 nucleotide sequence: TGTGCCAGCAGTCGGGGGTCTAACACCGGGGAGCTGTTTTTT. It is translated as CASSRGSNTGELFF.

The chain couples TRBV14 to TRBJ2-3, with D possibly being TRBD1 (5 bases). CDR3 size: 14 residues. Trimming removed 6 bases at V and 0 bases at J, with 10 bases between. The germline CDR1 and CDR2 sequences are SGHDN and FVKESK. DNA of the CDR3: TGTGCCAGCAGGACCTCAGGGAGCACAGATACGCAGTATTTT. Its translation: CASRTSGSTDTQYF. Full variable domain (outside the CDR3, taken from reference TRBV14 and TRBJ2-3): EAGVTQFPSHSVIEKGQTVTLRCDPISGHDNLYWYRRVMGKEIKFLLHFVKESKQDESGMPNNRFLAERTGGTYSTLKVQPAELEDSGVYFCASRTSGSTDTQYFGPGTRLTVL.

The chain employs TRBV30 and TRBJ2-7; the D is unclear. CDR3 length equals 12 residues. Germline V gene sequence: CDR1 GTSNPN, CDR2 SVGIG (reference sequence). The DNA for the CDR3 is TGTGCTTTAAACCGCGCATCCTACGAGCAGTACTTC. Its protein is CALNRASYEQYF.

V gene TRBV15 combines with J gene TRBJ1-5, with D perhaps matching TRBD1 (5 bases). In germline, CDR1 is LNHNV, CDR2 YYDKDF (reference sequence). Trimming removed 0 bases at V and 6 bases at J, with 12 bases between. CDR3 size: 15 residues. This CDR3 reads CATSRDVGVGQPQHF. The CDR3 bases are TGTGCCACCAGCAGAGATGTAGGGGTCGGTCAGCCCCAGCATTTT.

This rearrangement joins TRBV5-6 to TRBJ2-3, with D tentatively TRBD2 (6 bases). Germline V lookup: CDR1 SGHDT, CDR2 YYEEEE. This CDR3 spans 15 amino acids. V was cut by 4 bases and J by 3 bases, with 15 bases left in between. As DNA, the CDR3 is TGTGCCAGCAGCGGAGGGCTAGTTCGGACAGATACGCAGTATTTT. Amino acid sequence: CASSGGLVRTDTQYF.

This clone was picked up one time. This chain's CDR3 is CASSIPGGGTYEQYF. CDR3 bases: TGTGCCAGTAGTATCCCCGGGGGGGGTACCTACGAGCAGTACTTC. This chain uses TRBV19 with TRBJ2-7; 8 bases agree with TRBD2. This CDR3 is built from 15 residues. With V trimmed by 3 bases and J by 2 bases, 6 bases remained unmatched. The V gene's germline CDR1 is LNHDA and CDR2 SQIVND (reference sequence).

This clone was recorded once. This rearrangement joins TRBV6-5 to TRBJ2-1; 7 nucleotides match TRBD1. The CDR3 length is 14 residues. With V trimmed by 6 bases and J by 7 bases, 9 bases remained unmatched. In germline, CDR1 is MNHEY, CDR2 SVGAGI. The CDR3 reads CASSGLQGQNEQFF. CDR3 DNA sequence: TGTGCCAGCAGCGGGCTACAGGGACAGAATGAGCAGTTCTTC.

V usage is TRBV19 and J usage is TRBJ2-7; 8 bases fit TRBD2. The CDR3 sequence is 15 residues long. Germline trimming cut 0 bases from V and 6 bases from J; bases unmatched to any gene: 7. Germline V gives CDR1 LNHDA, CDR2 SQIVND (reference sequence). The CDR3 spells CASSIEPTSEIEQYF. DNA for the CDR3: TGTGCCAGTAGTATAGAGCCGACTAGCGAGATCGAGCAGTACTTC.

The chain links TRBV2 to TRBJ2-7; 10 positions agree with TRBD2. The ends lost 6 bases at V and 3 bases at J; junction bases unmatched: 8. The CDR3 sequence is 15 residues long. CDR1 is SNHLY and CDR2 is FYNNEI in the germline V gene. CDR3 in amino acids: CASRGRLAGRYEQYF. Written as DNA, the CDR3 is TGTGCCAGCAGGGGGCGACTAGCGGGCCGCTACGAGCAGTACTTC.